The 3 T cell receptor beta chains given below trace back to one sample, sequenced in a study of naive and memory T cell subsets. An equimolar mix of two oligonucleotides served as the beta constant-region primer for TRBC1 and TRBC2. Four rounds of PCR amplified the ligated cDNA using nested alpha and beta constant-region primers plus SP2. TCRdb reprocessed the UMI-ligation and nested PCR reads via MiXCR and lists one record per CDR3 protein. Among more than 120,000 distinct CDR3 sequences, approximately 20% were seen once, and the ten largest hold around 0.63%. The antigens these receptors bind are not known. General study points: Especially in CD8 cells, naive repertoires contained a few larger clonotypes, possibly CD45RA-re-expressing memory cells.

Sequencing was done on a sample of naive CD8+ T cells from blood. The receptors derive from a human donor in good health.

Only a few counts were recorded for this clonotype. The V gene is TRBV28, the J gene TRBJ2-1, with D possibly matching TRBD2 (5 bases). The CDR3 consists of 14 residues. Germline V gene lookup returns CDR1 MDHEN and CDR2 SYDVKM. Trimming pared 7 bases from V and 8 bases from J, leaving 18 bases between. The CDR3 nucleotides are TGTGCCAGCAAGGGTTACAGCGGAAGCGATGAGCAGTTCTTC. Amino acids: CASKGYSGSDEQFF.

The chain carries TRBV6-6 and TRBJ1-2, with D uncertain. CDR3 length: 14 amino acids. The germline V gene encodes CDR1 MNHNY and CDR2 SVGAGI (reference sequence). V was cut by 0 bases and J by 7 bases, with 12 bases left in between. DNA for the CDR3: TGTGCCAGCAGTTACTCAAAAGTCCCAGGTGGCTACACCTTC. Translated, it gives CASSYSKVPGGYTF.

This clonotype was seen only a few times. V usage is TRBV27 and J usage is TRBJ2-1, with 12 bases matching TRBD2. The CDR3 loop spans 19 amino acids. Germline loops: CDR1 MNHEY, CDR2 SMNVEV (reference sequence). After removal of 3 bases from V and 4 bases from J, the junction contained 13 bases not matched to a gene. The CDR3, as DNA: TGTGCCAGCAGTTTTGAGCTAGCGGGAGGGCCGGGTTTTTACAATGAGCAGTTCTTC. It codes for CASSFELAGGPGFYNEQFF.